This TCR beta chain was sequenced during a study of T cells in Graves' hyperthyroidism and ophthalmopathy. Cells are PBMCs isolated from more than 8.5 ml of fresh blood. This clonotype appeared many times. Its target is unknown. Amplified regions were TCR beta CDR3 sequences from RNA transcripts. The TCR CDR3 first-round RT-PCR relied on the HTBI primer set. Each CDR3 protein is one row after TCRdb ran MiXCR on the multiplex PCR reads. The sample shows hundreds of thousands of distinct CDR3 sequences, around 20% of them seen only once. V lost 4 bases to trimming and J lost 4 bases, with 13 bases between them. Per the germline V gene, CDR1 is SGHTA and CDR2 is FQGNSA. This CDR3 is built from 14 residues. Study findings and constraints: Blood shared most expanded thyroid clonotypes above 0.001.

The sample was blood. This sequence joins TRBV7-2 and TRBJ2-5; D is unclear. The TCR comes from a man aged 25-45 years with Graves' ophthalmopathy. In DNA form, the CDR3 reads TGTGCCAGCAGCTCGCAATCGAGTCGAGAGACCCAGTACTTC. It is translated as CASSSQSSRETQYF.